This TCR beta chain came from a study of T-cell reconstitution after alpha-beta-depleted transplantation in children. Broader study findings: Several hundred graft clones that had expanded were reportedly the source of alpha-beta T cells about two months after transplant. Hyperexpanded clones declined; after one year, newly produced T cells mostly supplied diversity. Elevated TCRbeta diversity at day 60 was traced, in some patients, to surviving recipient T cells and thymic progenitors.

The CDR3 consists of 12 residues. Germline V lookup: CDR1 DFQATT, CDR2 SNEGSKA (reference sequence). With 4 bases removed from V and 7 bases from J, the gap between germline ends came to 11 bases. Construction of the TCRbeta library involved unique molecular identifiers. TCRdb re-called the PCR reads through MiXCR, storing one row per CDR3 protein. Here the sample spans 5,500 to 7,000 distinct CDR3 sequences, roughly 17% being singletons. Judged by abundance, this clonotype is medium-sized. Its antigen remains unknown. The clonotype comes from a male patient under 18 who had a stem cell transplant for acute myeloid leukemia, so the T cells may come from the graft donor. The gene calls are TRBV20-1 and TRBJ1-5; possibly TRBD1 for D (6 bases). The starting material was PBMCs, mostly from graft donor cells, obtained 60 days after TCRalphabeta/CD19-depleted stem cell transplant. DNA of the CDR3: TGCAGTGCTAATTGGCAGGGGCAGCCCCAGCATTTT. Protein: CSANWQGQPQHF.